In this sample, the clone carrying this TCR beta chain turned up many times. The entry originates in a study of blood T cell repertoires in COVID-19. Profiled with immunoSEQ multiplex PCR; TCRdb holds only in-frame clones, not every one. Among 240,000 or so clones listed, about 73% were seen once. Trimming shortened V by 9 bases and J by 0 bases, and 9 bases separated the two germline ends. CDR3 length: 13 amino acids. The germline V gene has CDR1 LNHDA and CDR2 SQIVND (reference sequence). The rearrangement links TRBV19 to TRBJ1-5; D is undetermined. Sequenced sample: peripheral blood. The TCR was taken from a woman of 80 years or more with acute or convalescent COVID-19. The DNA for the CDR3 is TGTGCCAGCAGTCCTTATAGCAATCAGCCCCAGCATTTT. It translates to CASSPYSNQPQHF.